The T cell receptor beta chain under discussion was sequenced for a study of monozygotic twins with inflammatory bowel disease. A 6-nucleotide sample barcode was carried by the UMIs, which template switching added. TCRdb re-called the 5' RACE reads; one entry per CDR3 protein, DNA not given. The sample table includes some 160,000 distinct CDR3 sequences. Study outcomes and limitations: No difference in repertoire similarity was seen between concordant and discordant twins, possibly because power was limited.

Concerning this clonotype: Its matching antigen is unknown.

The V gene's germline CDR1 is SGHVS and CDR2 FQNEAQ. The CDR3 is made up of 15 amino acids. The sequence derives from a human donor with ulcerative colitis or Crohn's disease, or a healthy co-twin of an affected twin (not recorded which). The V and J genes are TRBV7-8 and TRBJ1-5; as DNA is missing, the TRBD1 call by TCRdb cannot be tested. Specimen: blood. The CDR3 loop is CASRAGETRNQPQHF.